Presented here are 3 T cell receptor beta chains from one specimen sequenced in a study of T cells in Graves' hyperthyroidism and ophthalmopathy. The TCR beta CDR3 regions underwent amplification using RNA transcripts as the source. The HTBI primer set served for first-round RT-PCR of the TCR CDR3. TCRdb re-analysed the multiplex PCR reads in MiXCR, keeping a single row per CDR3 protein. The table shows hundreds of thousands of distinct CDR3 sequences, with roughly 21% occurring only once. Sequencing was performed on blood. These TCRs come from a middle-aged man with Graves' ophthalmopathy.

This clonotype was observed at least ten times. The V call is TRBV5-1, the J call TRBJ1-5, with D perhaps TRBD1 (5 bases). Trimming removed 0 bases at V and 4 bases at J, with 11 bases between. Germline V gene data show CDR1 as SGHRS and CDR2 as YFSETQ. The CDR3 spans 15 residues. CDR3 nucleotide sequence: TGCGCCAGCAGCTTGGCGGGGGGATCAAATCAGCCCCAGCATTTT. This codes for CASSLAGGSNQPQHF. Together with reference TRBV5-1 and TRBJ1-5, the CDR3 gives the full variable domain: KAGVTQTPRYLIKTRGQQVTLSCSPISGHRSVSWYQQTPGQGLQFLFEYFSETQRNKGNFPGRFSGRQFSNSRSEMNVSTLELGDSALYLCASSLAGGSNQPQHFGDGTRLSIL.

This clonotype is a singleton in its sample. This may stem from a read error, because a much larger clone lies one nucleotide away. Because it lacks the conserved phenylalanine or tryptophan at the end, this CDR3 is likely a read error. This chain joins TRBV11-1 and TRBJ1-3; D ambiguous. The V end was cut by 6 bases, the J end by 0 bases, with 9 bases between. Germline assignment: CDR1 SGHAT and CDR2 FQDESV (reference sequence). The length of the CDR3 is 14 residues. For the CDR3, the DNA is TGTGCCAGCAGTTTGACTGACTCTGGAAACACCATATATTCT. This encodes CASSLTDSGNTIYS.

At least ten counts were recorded for this clonotype. V usage is TRBV24-1 and J usage is TRBJ2-1; TRBD2 agrees at 7 bases. This CDR3 region has 16 residues. Trimming removed 4 bases from V and 2 bases from J; junction bases left unmatched: 7. Germline lookup yields CDR1 KGHDR and CDR2 SFDVKD. The CDR3 coding sequence is TGTGCCACCAGTGAACCCGAGCGGGGAACCTACAATGAGCAGTTCTTC. Its translation is CATSEPERGTYNEQFF.